Sequencing of this TCR beta chain was carried out in a study of cytomegalovirus exposure and HLA in healthy donors (TCRdb year 2017). Describing the broader study: According to a later analysis, the 110 or so validation repertoires were produced on the same platform as the 666 repertoires of the first cohort. The aim of the study was to test whether cataloging public T cell receptors could identify signatures of past pathogen exposure. In addition to the first cohort of around 670 subjects, a separate validation cohort of over 90 different subjects was used. The study combined high-throughput TCR immunosequencing, statistical association of individual TCRs with disease status, and machine learning to predict cytomegalovirus infection status.

Library method: the immunoSEQ multiplex PCR assay. The paper's processing steps were these. A statistical classification framework was built to diagnose cytomegalovirus status from the catalog of TCR beta chain sequences. The clones in this table, taken by TCRdb from immuneACCESS, are in-frame only. Not every clone is retained; where verified, under half of the shortfall comes from an unresolved V gene, and the cause of the rest is unknown. The V and J calls and clone size are taken from that table; D and trimming were inferred from the DNA. The sample records around 300,000 clones, 88% of which are singletons. The ten largest clonotypes hold around 0.96% of the sample. The donors were included in the validation cohort of some 110 subjects, a group kept apart from the roughly 700-subject first cohort. Per the germline V gene, MNHNS is the CDR1 and SASEGT is the CDR2. From cysteine to phenylalanine, the CDR3 is 19 amino acids long. This entry keeps only the CDR3 DNA: 57 bases, framed from base 1. V loses 4 bases at its end and J loses 0 bases; junction bases beyond the gene matches: 10.

Remarks on this clone: The antigen it binds to is not known. No much larger clone exists at a distance of one base, and base qualities are not known.

Here is what the overall study found, with its caveats: A total of roughly 160 TCR beta chains were listed by the study as associated with cytomegalovirus. A few of the identified cytomegalovirus-associated TCR beta chains were confirmed in vitro to be specific for cytomegalovirus antigens. Most TCR sequences were observed very rarely across donors, whereas some public TCRs were present in many individuals. According to the authors, the approach could potentially be generalized to other disease states and immunological phenotypes. In both the original and validation cohorts, the classifier was reported to diagnose cytomegalovirus status with high specificity and sensitivity. A later analysis lacked HLA typing for the validation cohort, so it scored co-occurrence in that cohort across all 130 or so repertoires. Of the cluster scores, approximately 94% were above 0 in a later analysis, which found that TCRs clustered in the first cohort also tended to co-occur in the 95 to 150 validation repertoires.

The rearrangement combines TRBV6-1 with TRBJ1-6; 9 central bases correspond to TRBD1. The sequenced sample was PBMCs. This receptor was taken from a young man in good health and CMV-seronegative. In nucleotide form, the sequence is TGTGCCAGCAGTGCCTACAGGGGGCGGGGGAGCTCCTATAATTCACCCCTCCACTTT. Translated, this is CASSAYRGRGSSYNSPLHF.